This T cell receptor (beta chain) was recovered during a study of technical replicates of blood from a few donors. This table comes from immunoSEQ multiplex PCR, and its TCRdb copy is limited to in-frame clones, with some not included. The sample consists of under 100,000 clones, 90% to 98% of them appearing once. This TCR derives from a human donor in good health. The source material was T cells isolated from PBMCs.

The CDR3 spells CASSFRYGTGVYEQYF. For the CDR3, the DNA is TGTGCCAGCAGCTTTAGGTACGGGACAGGAGTTTACGAGCAGTACTTC. The chain combines TRBV13 with TRBJ2-7; 8 nucleotides agree with TRBD1. The CDR3 runs 16 residues. J lost 4 bases, V lost 3 bases, and 11 bases had no gene match. Germline V lookup: CDR1 PRHDT, CDR2 FYEKMQ (reference sequence).